This T cell receptor beta chain came from a study of blood T cell repertoires in COVID-19. Study-wide background: Samples came from the United States, Italy and Spain, spanning acute and convalescent COVID-19. PBMCs, B-cell-depleted T cells, or T cells were the source of the cDNA or gDNA that made up the material.

This CDR3 is built from 16 residues. The trim removed 10 bases at V and 8 bases at J, leaving 20 bases unmatched. The germline CDR1 and CDR2 sequences are WSHSY and SAAADI. It was during active infection that Seattle patients were enrolled and then longitudinally followed. Per the original methods: Amplifying reference gene primers gave estimates of nucleated cell counts. Generated by immunoSEQ multiplex PCR, the TCRdb table keeps only in-frame clones and is missing some. D and trimming were read from the DNA, whereas the V and J calls and clone size are those reported in that table. The repertoire holds about 200,000 clones, about 95% seen once, with about 0.8% in the top ten.

The chain employs TRBV10-2 and TRBJ1-2; 9 nucleotides line up with TRBD1. The clonotype originates from a young man with COVID-19, enrolled during active disease. The sequencing sample was made of peripheral blood. The CDR3 coding sequence is TGCGCCACCCGAACCCCGGGACAGGGAGGATGGCGGGGCTACACCTTC. Residues: CATRTPGQGGWRGYTF.